This paragraph covers one T cell receptor beta chain sequence. In the study's own analysis: Amplification of reference gene primers provided the estimated nucleated cell counts. Sequencing used immunoSEQ multiplex PCR; TCRdb keeps in-frame clones, though not all of them. The V and J calls and clone size come from that table; D and trimming were worked out from the DNA. Of around 26,000 clones listed, about 83% were seen once; the top ten hold just under 9%. The record originates from a study of blood T cell repertoires in COVID-19. Turning to the study itself: Nucleic acid was either cDNA or gDNA, and it came from T cells, B-cell-depleted T cells, or PBMCs.

Germline CDR1 is LNHDA and CDR2 is SQIVND (reference sequence). The CDR3 loop spans 14 amino acids. V lost 5 bases to trimming and J lost 2 bases; unmatched junction nucleotides: 6. Input material: peripheral blood. The receptor was derived from a human donor with active COVID-19. The donor label of this sample is uncertain. The chain joins TRBV19 to TRBJ2-7, with 7 bases lining up with TRBD1. The CDR3 DNA is TGTGCCAGTAGTCCCCGACAGGGCGCCTACGAGCAGTACTTC. Its protein product is CASSPRQGAYEQYF.